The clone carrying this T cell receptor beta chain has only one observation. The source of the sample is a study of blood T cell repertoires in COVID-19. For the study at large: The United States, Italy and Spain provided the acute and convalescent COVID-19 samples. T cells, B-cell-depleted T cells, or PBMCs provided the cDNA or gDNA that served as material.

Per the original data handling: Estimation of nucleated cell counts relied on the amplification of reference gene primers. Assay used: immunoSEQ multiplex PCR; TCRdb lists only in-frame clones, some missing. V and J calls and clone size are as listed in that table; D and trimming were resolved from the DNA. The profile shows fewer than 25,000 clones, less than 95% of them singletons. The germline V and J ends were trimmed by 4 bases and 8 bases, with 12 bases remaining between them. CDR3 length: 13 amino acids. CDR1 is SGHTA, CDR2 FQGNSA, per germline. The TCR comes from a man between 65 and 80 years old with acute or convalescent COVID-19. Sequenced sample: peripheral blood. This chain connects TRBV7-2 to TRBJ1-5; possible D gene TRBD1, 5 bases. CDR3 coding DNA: TGTGCCAGCAGCTCCAGGGCACGGGAGCCCCAGCATTTT. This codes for CASSSRAREPQHF.